This is a list of T cell receptor beta chains from one sample in a study of Ad26.COV2.S vaccination and SARS-CoV-2 variants. Profiling relied on immunoSEQ multiplex PCR, and the TCRdb table lists in-frame clones only, not all of them. Of almost 400,000 clones listed, around 89% are singletons. Specimen: peripheral blood, collected in a trial of Ad26.COV2.S vaccine versus placebo. These receptors originate from a person between 18 and 60 years old who received the Ad26.COV2.S COVID-19 vaccine or a placebo. The CDR3 runs from the conserved cysteine through the conserved F or W. Each record gives: D gene, V gene, clone size, J gene, CDR3 DNA, CDR3 protein. A D gene is named only where the DNA matches it firmly. Expanded clones are given a class, and other clones once, few, many or no size at all.

-	TRBV12-3/TRBV12-4	-	TRBJ1-4	TGTGCCAGCAGAGGAGATGAAAAACTGTTTTTT	CASRGDEKLFF
TRBD2	TRBV3-1/TRBV3-2	-	TRBJ2-5	TGTGCCAGCAGCCGTCTCAAGCGGGAGCTGGAGACCCAGTACTTC	CASSRLKRELETQYF
TRBD2	TRBV24-1	-	TRBJ2-1	TGTGCCACCGGGGGTGGAGCGGGAGTCTACAATGAGCAGTTCTTC	CATGGGAGVYNEQFF
-	TRBV15	-	TRBJ2-2	TGTGCCACCAGCAGAGATCCCCCGGGTGCCCCGAACACCGGGGAGCTGTTTTTT	CATSRDPPGAPNTGELFF
TRBD2	TRBV7-9	-	TRBJ2-3	TGTGCCAGCAGCATAACTAGCGGGTTCGGCACAGATACGCAGTATTTT	CASSITSGFGTDTQYF
-	TRBV5-4	-	TRBJ2-3	TGTGCCAGCAGCTTGATAGGACAGCTGGGCACAGATACGCAGTATTTT	CASSLIGQLGTDTQYF
-	TRBV30	many	TRBJ1-6	TGTGCCTGGAGTCGGAGGAATTCACCCCTCCACTTT	CAWSRRNSPLHF
-	TRBV25-1	-	TRBJ1-4	TGTGCCAGCAGTGAGGGTGTTGGAGAAAATGAAAAACTGTTTTTT	CASSEGVGENEKLFF
TRBD1	TRBV27	-	TRBJ1-5	TGTGCCAGCAGTTACGGGACAGGGGGTAATCAGCCCCAGCATTTT	CASSYGTGGNQPQHF
TRBD2	TRBV6-5	-	TRBJ2-7	TGTGCCAGCAGTCCCTATTTAGCGGGAGGGCGGGAGCAGTACTTC	CASSPYLAGGREQYF
-	TRBV6-5	-	TRBJ2-3	TGTGCCATATTCACAGATACGCAGTATTTT	CAIFTDTQYF